One sample yielded the 5 T cell receptor beta chains listed below, sequenced in a study of CD8 T cells in ankylosing spondylitis. TCRdb analysed the 5' RACE reads with MiXCR anew, one entry per CDR3 protein. The data show about 250,000 distinct CDR3 sequences, with about 10% seen just once and 2.5% to 3% held by the top ten. The sequenced sample consisted of blood, either unsorted or a sorted T cell fraction (not recorded which). Receptor source: a male donor with ankylosing spondylitis or in good health (not recorded which).

This clonotype was counted at least ten times. This chain links TRBV5-1 with TRBJ2-1; TRBD2 aligns across 9 bases. This CDR3 is built from 14 residues. Germline V lookup: CDR1 SGHRS, CDR2 YFSETQ. Germline trimming cut 0 bases from V and 9 bases from J; bases unmatched to any gene: 4. The CDR3 DNA is TGCGCCAGCAGCTTGGTAGCGGGAGAGGTTGAGCAGTTCTTC. Its translation: CASSLVAGEVEQFF. Full variable domain (outside the CDR3, taken from reference TRBV5-1 and TRBJ2-1): KAGVTQTPRYLIKTRGQQVTLSCSPISGHRSVSWYQQTPGQGLQFLFEYFSETQRNKGNFPGRFSGRQFSNSRSEMNVSTLELGDSALYLCASSLVAGEVEQFFGPGTRLTVL.

Many counts were recorded for this clonotype. This rearrangement joins TRBV6-1 to TRBJ2-7, with 10 bases fitting TRBD2. The length of the CDR3 is 15 residues. The V gene end was trimmed by 5 bases and the J gene end by 2 bases; junction bases not matched to a gene: 6. CDR1 and CDR2 from the germline V gene are MNHNS and SASEGT. The CDR3 loop is CASSLRLAGPYEQYF. Written as DNA, the CDR3 is TGTGCCAGCAGTCTCCGACTAGCGGGCCCCTACGAGCAGTACTTC.

Comments on this clonotype: Being one base from a much bigger clone, this may be a read error. V and J are TRBV5-6 and TRBJ2-7; D not certain. This CDR3 comprises 15 residues. V shed 1 base and J shed 6 bases, with 17 bases lying between them. Germline V gives CDR1 SGHDT, CDR2 YYEEEE. The CDR3 coding sequence is TGTGCCAGCAGCTTGAGGATGGACGCTAACTCCGAGCAGTACTTC. This sequence encodes CASSLRMDANSEQYF.

The rearrangement joins TRBV7-9 to TRBJ2-1; the D is unclear. The V end was cut by 8 bases, the J end by 3 bases, with 5 bases between. CDR3 length: 11 amino acids. Germline V lookup: CDR1 SEHNR, CDR2 FQNEAQ (reference sequence). CDR3 in amino acids: CASAGYNEQFF. The CDR3 bases are TGTGCCAGCGCTGGCTACAATGAGCAGTTCTTC.

This clonotype showed up many times. The chain recombines TRBV12-3 or TRBV12-4 with TRBJ2-7, with a tentative D call TRBD1 (6 bases). The V and J ends lost 6 bases and 5 bases respectively, with 14 bases between them. This CDR3 has 13 residues. CDR3: CASSPTGSNEQYF. The CDR3 nucleotides are TGTGCCAGCAGCCCTACAGGGTCGAACGAGCAGTACTTC.